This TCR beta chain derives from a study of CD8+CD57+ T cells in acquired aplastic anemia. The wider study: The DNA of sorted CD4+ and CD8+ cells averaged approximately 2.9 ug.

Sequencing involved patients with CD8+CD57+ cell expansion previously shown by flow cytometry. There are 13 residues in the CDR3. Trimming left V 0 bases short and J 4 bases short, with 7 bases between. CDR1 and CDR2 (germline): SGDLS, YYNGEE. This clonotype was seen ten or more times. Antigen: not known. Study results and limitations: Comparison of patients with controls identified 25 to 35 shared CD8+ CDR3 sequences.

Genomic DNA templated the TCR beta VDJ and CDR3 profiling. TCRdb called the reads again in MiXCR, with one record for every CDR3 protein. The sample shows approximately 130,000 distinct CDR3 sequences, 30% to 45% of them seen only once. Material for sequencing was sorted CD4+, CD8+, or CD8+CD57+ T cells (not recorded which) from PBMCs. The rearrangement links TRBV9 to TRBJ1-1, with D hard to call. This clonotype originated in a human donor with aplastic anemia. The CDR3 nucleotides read TGTGCCAGCAGCGTAGCAGAGGGCACTGAAGCTTTCTTT. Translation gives CASSVAEGTEAFF.